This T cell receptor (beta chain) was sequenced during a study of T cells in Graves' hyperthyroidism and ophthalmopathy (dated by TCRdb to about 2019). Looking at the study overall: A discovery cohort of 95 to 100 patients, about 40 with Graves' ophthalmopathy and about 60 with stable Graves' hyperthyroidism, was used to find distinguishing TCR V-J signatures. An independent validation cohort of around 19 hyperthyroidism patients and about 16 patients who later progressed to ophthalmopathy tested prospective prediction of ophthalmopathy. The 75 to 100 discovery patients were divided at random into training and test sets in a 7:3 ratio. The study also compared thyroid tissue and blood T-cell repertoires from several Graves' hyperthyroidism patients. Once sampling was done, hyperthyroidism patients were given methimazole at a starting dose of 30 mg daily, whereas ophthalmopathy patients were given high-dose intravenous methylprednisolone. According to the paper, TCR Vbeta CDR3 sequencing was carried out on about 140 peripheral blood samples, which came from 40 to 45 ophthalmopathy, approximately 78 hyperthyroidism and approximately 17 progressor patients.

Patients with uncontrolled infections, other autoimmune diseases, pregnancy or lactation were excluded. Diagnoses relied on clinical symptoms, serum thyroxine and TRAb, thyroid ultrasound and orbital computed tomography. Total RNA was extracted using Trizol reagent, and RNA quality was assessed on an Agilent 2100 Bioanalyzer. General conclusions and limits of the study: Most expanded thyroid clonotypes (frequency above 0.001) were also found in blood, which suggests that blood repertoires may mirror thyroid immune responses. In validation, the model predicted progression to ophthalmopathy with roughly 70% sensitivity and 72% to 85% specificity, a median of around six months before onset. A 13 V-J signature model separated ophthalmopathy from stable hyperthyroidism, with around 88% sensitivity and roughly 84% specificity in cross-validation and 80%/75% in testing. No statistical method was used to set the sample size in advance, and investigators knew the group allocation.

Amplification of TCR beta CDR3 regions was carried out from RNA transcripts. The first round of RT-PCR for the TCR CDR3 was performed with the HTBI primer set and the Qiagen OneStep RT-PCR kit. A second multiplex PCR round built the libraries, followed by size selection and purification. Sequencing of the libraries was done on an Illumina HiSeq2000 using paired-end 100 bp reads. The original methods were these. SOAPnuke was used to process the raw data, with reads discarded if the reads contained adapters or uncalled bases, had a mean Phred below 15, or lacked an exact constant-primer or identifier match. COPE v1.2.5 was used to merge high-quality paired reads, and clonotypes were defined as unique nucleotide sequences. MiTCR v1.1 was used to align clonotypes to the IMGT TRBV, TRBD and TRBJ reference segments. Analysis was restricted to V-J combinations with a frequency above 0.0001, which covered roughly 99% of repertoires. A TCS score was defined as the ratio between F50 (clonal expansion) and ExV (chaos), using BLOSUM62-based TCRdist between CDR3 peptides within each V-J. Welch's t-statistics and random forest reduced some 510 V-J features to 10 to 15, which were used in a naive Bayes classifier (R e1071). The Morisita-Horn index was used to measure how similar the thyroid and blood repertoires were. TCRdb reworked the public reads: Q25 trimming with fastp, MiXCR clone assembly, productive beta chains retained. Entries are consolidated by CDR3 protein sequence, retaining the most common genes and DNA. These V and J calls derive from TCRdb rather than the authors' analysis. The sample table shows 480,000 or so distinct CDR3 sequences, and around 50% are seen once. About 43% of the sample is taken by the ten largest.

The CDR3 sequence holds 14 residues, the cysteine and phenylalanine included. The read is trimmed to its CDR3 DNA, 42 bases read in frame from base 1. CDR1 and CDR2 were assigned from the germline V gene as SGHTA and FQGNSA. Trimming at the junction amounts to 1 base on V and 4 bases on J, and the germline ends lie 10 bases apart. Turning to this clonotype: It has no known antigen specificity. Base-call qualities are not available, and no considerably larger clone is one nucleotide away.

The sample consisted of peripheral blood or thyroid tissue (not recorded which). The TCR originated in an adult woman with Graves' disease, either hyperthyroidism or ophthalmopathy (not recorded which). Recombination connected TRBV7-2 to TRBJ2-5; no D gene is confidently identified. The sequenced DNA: TGTGCCAGCAGCTTAGATCGCGCGCCAGAGACCCAGTACTTC. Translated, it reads CASSLDRAPETQYF.